Listed below are T cell receptor beta chains from one sample, sequenced in a study of tumor and adjacent non-tumor tissue in lung cancer. MiXCR, applied by TCRdb to the multiplex PCR reads, yields one record per CDR3 protein. The sample has tens of thousands of distinct CDR3 sequences, about 72% seen once. Sequenced: lung tumor tissue. These receptors all come from a man aged 60 to 75 with non-small cell lung cancer. CDR3s include the opening cysteine and the closing phenylalanine or tryptophan. The D gene is left open where the match is weak. For some rows the clone size is stated as once, few or many, or as a class when expanded; others skip it.

J: TRBJ1-2
length: 15
D: TRBD1
size: many
V: TRBV10-3
DNA: TGTGCCATCAGTGAGGGACAGGGCGGTTACTATGGCTACACCTTC
CDR3: CAISEGQGGYYGYTF

J: TRBJ2-3
length: 15
D: NA
size: NA
V: TRBV7-9
DNA: TGTGCCAGCAGCTTCGGCCGGAACGGAGGAGATACGCAGTATTTT
CDR3: CASSFGRNGGDTQYF

J: TRBJ2-7
length: 12
D: NA
size: NA
V: TRBV10-2
DNA: TGCGCCAGCCTGGGGCCGATCAACGAGCAGTACTTC
CDR3: CASLGPINEQYF

J: TRBJ1-5
length: 12
D: NA
size: NA
V: TRBV6-6
DNA: TGTGCCATCATCTGGGGCAGTCAGCCCCAGCATTTT
CDR3: CAIIWGSQPQHF

J: TRBJ2-2
length: 15
D: NA
size: many
V: TRBV12-3/TRBV12-4
DNA: TGTGCCAGCCAGGAAGGACTCAGTTACACCGGGGAGCTGTTTTTT
CDR3: CASQEGLSYTGELFF

J: TRBJ2-1
length: 19
D: TRBD1
size: NA
V: TRBV10-3
DNA: TGTGCCATCAGTGATACCCCCGGTGTGGTGACAGGGGGCAGAAATGAGCAGTTCTTC
CDR3: CAISDTPGVVTGGRNEQFF

J: TRBJ1-2
length: 14
D: TRBD1
size: NA
V: TRBV13
DNA: TGTGCCATCAGCCCGGACAGGGGGCTATTAGGCTACACCTTC
CDR3: CAISPDRGLLGYTF

J: TRBJ2-1
length: 17
D: TRBD2
size: NA
V: TRBV11-3
DNA: TGTGCCAGCAGCCCCAGAGGGACTAGCGGGAGAGCTAATGAGCAGTTCTTC
CDR3: CASSPRGTSGRANEQFF

J: TRBJ2-2
length: 17
D: TRBD2
size: many
V: TRBV6-5
DNA: TGTGCCAGCAGTTACACGATTCTAGCGGGGCGCGCCGGGGAGCTGTTTTTT
CDR3: CASSYTILAGRAGELFF

J: TRBJ2-3
length: 15
D: TRBD2
size: many
V: TRBV29-1
DNA: TGCAGCGTTTATGGGAGGGCCAGGAGCACAGATACGCAGTATTTT
CDR3: CSVYGRARSTDTQYF

J: TRBJ2-7
length: 13
D: TRBD2
size: NA
V: TRBV6-1
DNA: TGTGCCAGCGCCGCGGGGGTAGCCTACAAGCAGTACTTC
CDR3: CASAAGVAYKQYF

J: TRBJ2-5
length: 16
D: NA
size: NA
V: TRBV5-6
DNA: TGTCCCAGCAACTTGGCCGGAGGTTTCGGGCAAGAGACCCAGTACTTC
CDR3: CPSNLAGGFGQETQYF

J: TRBJ1-1
length: 16
D: NA
size: NA
V: TRBV4-1
DNA: TGCGCCAGCAGCCGATCGGCCCATGGTTCGAACACTGAAGCTTTCTTC
CDR3: CASSRSAHGSNTEAFF

J: TRBJ1-3
length: 10
D: NA
size: many
V: TRBV6-6
DNA: TGTGCCAGCCTCGGAAACACCATATATTTT
CDR3: CASLGNTIYF

J: TRBJ2-1
length: 15
D: TRBD2
size: NA
V: TRBV6-5
DNA: TGTGCCAGCAGTTACGGGATAGCGGGTCACAATGAGCAGATCTTC
CDR3: CASSYGIAGHNEQIF

J: TRBJ1-2
length: 14
D: NA
size: many
V: TRBV5-5
DNA: TGTGCCAGCAGCCCTGATACCGGAGGGTATGGCTACACCTTC
CDR3: CASSPDTGGYGYTF

J: TRBJ2-3
length: 15
D: TRBD2
size: NA
V: TRBV6-5
DNA: TGTGCCAACCTAATTAGCGGGCATTACGGGAGTACACAGTATTTT
CDR3: CANLISGHYGSTQYF

J: TRBJ2-1
length: 18
D: NA
size: NA
V: TRBV28
DNA: TGTGACAGCAGTTTACCAGGACTTGATCTAAGCTCCTACAATGAGCAGTTCTTC
CDR3: CDSSLPGLDLSSYNEQFF

J: TRBJ1-2
length: 17
D: TRBD1
size: NA
V: TRBV28
DNA: TGTGCCAGCAGTTTAGGTGGAACAGGGGTTTATGGGTATGGCTACACCTTC
CDR3: CASSLGGTGVYGYGYTF

J: TRBJ1-1
length: 16
D: NA
size: NA
V: TRBV4-2
DNA: TGTGCCAGCAGCCAAGAAGCGGCCGGGGGGCGAACTGAAACTTTCTTT
CDR3: CASSQEAAGGRTETFF

J: TRBJ2-3
length: 15
D: TRBD1
size: many
V: TRBV5-4
DNA: TGTGCCAGCAGCTTTCCCGGGACAGGGGTGGATACGCAGTATTTT
CDR3: CASSFPGTGVDTQYF

J: TRBJ2-2
length: 15
D: NA
size: NA
V: TRBV7-8
DNA: TGTGACAGCAGCTTAAGGAGCGCGGCCACCGGGGAGCTGTTTTTT
CDR3: CDSSLRSAATGELFF

J: TRBJ2-1
length: 15
D: NA
size: NA
V: TRBV11-2
DNA: TGTGTCAGCAGCACGCACCGGGGGATGAGTGATGAGCAGTTCTTC
CDR3: CVSSTHRGMSDEQFF

J: TRBJ2-1
length: 13
D: TRBD2
size: NA
V: TRBV10-2
DNA: TGCGCCTGCAGAAAAGGGACTACCGATGGGCAGTTCTTC
CDR3: CACRKGTTDGQFF

J: TRBJ2-1
length: 12
D: TRBD1
size: many
V: TRBV20-1
DNA: TGCAGTGCCCACAGGGGGCTGGATGAGCAGTTCTTC
CDR3: CSAHRGLDEQFF

J: TRBJ2-6
length: 18
D: NA
size: many
V: TRBV30
DNA: TGTGCCTGGAGGGCACTAGGGACACCAGCCGGCTGGGCCAACGTCCTGACTTTC
CDR3: CAWRALGTPAGWANVLTF

J: TRBJ2-7
length: 14
D: TRBD2
size: NA
V: TRBV6-6
DNA: TGTGCCAGCAGTTTCGTTAGCGGGGACTACGAACAGTACTTC
CDR3: CASSFVSGDYEQYF

J: TRBJ2-7
length: 14
D: NA
size: NA
V: TRBV12-3/TRBV12-4
DNA: TGTGCCAACAGTTTAAAAGGTCCGCTTTACGAGCAGTACTTC
CDR3: CANSLKGPLYEQYF

J: TRBJ2-7
length: 12
D: TRBD2
size: NA
V: TRBV20-1
DNA: TGCTGTGCTGCCCGGGACTACGACGAGCGGTACTTC
CDR3: CCAARDYDERYF

J: TRBJ1-6
length: 13
D: TRBD1
size: NA
V: TRBV20-1
DNA: TGCAGTACTCGAGGACAGGGGCCTTCACCCCTCCACTTT
CDR3: CSTRGQGPSPLHF